A single T cell receptor beta chain is shown here with its context. Its antigen is currently unknown. The repertoire was sequenced with immunoSEQ multiplex PCR; TCRdb's copy has only in-frame clones and lacks some. The sample has about 48,000 clones; 70% to 90% are singletons. CDR3 size: 17 residues. The V gene's germline CDR1 is MGHDK and CDR2 SYGVNS. V shed 4 bases and J shed 5 bases, with 23 bases lying between them. The data originate from a study of radiotherapy plus CTLA-4 blockade in lung cancer. Study-wide background: Objective responses occurred in 15% to 20% of patients; around 31% had disease control.

Findings of the study overall: Tumor-derived TCR clones expanded in blood after radiotherapy plus ipilimumab.

In chemo-refractory metastatic non-small-cell lung cancer, patients got ipilimumab CTLA-4 blockade together with focal radiation. The material was peripheral blood, obtained from a patient treated with radiotherapy plus ipilimumab. This clonotype originated in a human donor with non-small cell lung cancer that progressed on radiotherapy plus ipilimumab. Some clones in this sample may be carry-over from other donors' samples. The chain recombines TRBV25-1 with TRBJ1-2; no reliable D call. CDR3 DNA: TGTGCCAGCAGTGCTCGGCCGGGGTTAAGGATCCCTTATGGCTACACCTTC. It codes for CASSARPGLRIPYGYTF.